This entry lists 2 T cell receptor beta chains sequenced from one sample in a study of CD8 T cells in Susac syndrome. Reverse transcription of roughly 0.5 to 1 ug RNA was carried out with random hexamers. TCRdb reprocessed the immunoSEQ multiplex PCR reads via MiXCR and lists one record per CDR3 protein. Among roughly 200,000 distinct CDR3 sequences listed, about 95% were seen once. The specimen sequenced was CD4+ T cells from PBMCs. Receptors were obtained from a human donor in good health.

The chain couples TRBV5-6 to TRBJ2-5; 13 bases align to TRBD2. Trimming took 4 bases from V and 4 from J; bases not matched to a gene: 13. CDR1 is SGHDT, CDR2 YYEEEE, per germline. The CDR3 extends over 18 amino acids. The CDR3 nucleotides are TGTGCCAGCAGCGCCCCCGGACTAGCGGGAGTACGAGGAGAGACCCAGTACTTC. Its protein is CASSAPGLAGVRGETQYF. The variable domain in full, with the rest retrieved from reference TRBV5-6 and TRBJ2-5, is DAGVTQSPTHLIKTRGQQVTLRCSPKSGHDTVSWYQQALGQGPQFIFQYYEEEERQRGNFPDRFSGHQFPNYSSELNVNALLLGDSALYLCASSAPGLAGVRGETQYFGPGTRLLVL.

This sequence joins TRBV28 and TRBJ1-1, with D tentatively TRBD1 (5 bases). Trimming took 3 bases from V and 0 from J, leaving 11 bases between them. Germline CDR1 MDHEN, CDR2 SYDVKM. This CDR3 region has 15 residues. The CDR3 bases are TGTGCCAGCAGTTTCAATGCGGGGGTGAACACTGAAGCTTTCTTT. Encoded protein: CASSFNAGVNTEAFF.